Sequencing of this T cell receptor beta chain was carried out in a study of T-cell reconstitution after alpha-beta-depleted transplantation in children. The CDR3 is made up of 14 amino acids. In germline, CDR1 is ENHRY, CDR2 SYGVKD. V shed 9 bases and J shed 2 bases, with 17 bases lying between them. The library targeted TCRbeta and was prepared with unique molecular identifiers. Using its own MiXCR run on the PCR reads, TCRdb lists one record per CDR3 protein. There are some 490,000 distinct CDR3 sequences in the sample; about 12% occur only once, and around 6.1% lies in the top ten. This clonotype was seen repeatedly, ten times or more.

Material: PBMCs from the stem cell graft donor, obtained from the stem cell graft. J is TRBJ2-7 and V is TRBV10-3; the D gene is possibly TRBD1 (6 bases). The TCR sequence derives from a human donor who donated a stem cell graft to a child with combined immunodeficiency. The CDR3 loop is CAIRPGHQAYEQYF. Here the CDR3 DNA reads TGTGCCATAAGACCGGGACATCAAGCCTACGAGCAGTACTTC.